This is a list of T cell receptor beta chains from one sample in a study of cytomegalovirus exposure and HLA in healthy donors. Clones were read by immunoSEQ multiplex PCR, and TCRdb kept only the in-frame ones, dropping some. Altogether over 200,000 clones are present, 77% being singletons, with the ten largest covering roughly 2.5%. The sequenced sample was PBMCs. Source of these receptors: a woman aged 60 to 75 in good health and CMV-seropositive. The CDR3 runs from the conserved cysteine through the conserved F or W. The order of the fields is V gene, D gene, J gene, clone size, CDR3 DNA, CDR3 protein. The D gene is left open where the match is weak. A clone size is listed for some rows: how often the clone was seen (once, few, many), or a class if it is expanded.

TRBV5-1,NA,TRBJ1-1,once,TGCGCCAGCAGCTTGAGCGGGGGGACTGAAGCTTTCTTT,CASSLSGGTEAFF
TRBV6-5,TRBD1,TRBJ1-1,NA,TGTGCCAGCAGAAAGAGACAGGGTGAAGCTTTCTTT,CASRKRQGEAFF
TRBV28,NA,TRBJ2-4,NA,TGTGCCAGCAGTTCCGGCGGGCTACTCGACCTAGCCAAAAACATTCAGTACTTC,CASSSGGLLDLAKNIQYF
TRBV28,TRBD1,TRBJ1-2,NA,TGTGCCAGCAGTCCCAACAGGGGTCTTGGCTATGGCTACACCTTC,CASSPNRGLGYGYTF
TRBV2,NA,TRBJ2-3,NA,TGTGCCAGCAGTGAATCGCGAGACACCACAGATACGCAGTATTTT,CASSESRDTTDTQYF
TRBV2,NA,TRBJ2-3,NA,TGTGCCAGCAAAGAGAGAACAGATACGCAGTATTTT,CASKERTDTQYF
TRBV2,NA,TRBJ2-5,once,TGTGCCAGCAGTGAAGCGCGGTGGTCGACCCAAGAGACCCAGTACTTC,CASSEARWSTQETQYF
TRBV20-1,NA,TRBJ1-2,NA,TGCAGTGGAGGCTATGGCTACACCTTC,CSGGYGYTF
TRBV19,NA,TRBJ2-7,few,TGTGCCAGTAGTATCAACAAGAACTACGAGCAGTACTTC,CASSINKNYEQYF
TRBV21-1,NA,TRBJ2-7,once,TGTGCCAGCAGCAATGGCGCAGCGGGAGTGGTAAACGAGCAGTACTTC,CASSNGAAGVVNEQYF
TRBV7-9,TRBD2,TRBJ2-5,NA,TGTTCCAGCAGCGGCTCGGGACTAGCGGGGGGATCCAGGTTTGAGACCCAGTACTTC,CSSSGSGLAGGSRFETQYF
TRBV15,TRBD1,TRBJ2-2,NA,TGTGCCACCAGAGGGACAGGGATTCGAACCGGGGAGCTGTTTTTT,CATRGTGIRTGELFF
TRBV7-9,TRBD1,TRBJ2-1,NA,TGTGCCAGCAGCCAAGGGGACAGAGAACTATACAATGAGCAGTTCTTC,CASSQGDRELYNEQFF
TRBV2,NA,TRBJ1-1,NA,TGTGCCAGCAGCAAAACAGGGATGAACACTGAAGCTTTCTTT,CASSKTGMNTEAFF
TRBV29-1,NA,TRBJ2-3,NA,TGCAGCGTTGGAACAGCCACAGATACGCAGTATTTT,CSVGTATDTQYF
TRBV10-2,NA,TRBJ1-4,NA,TGCGCCAGCAGCGAGGGGGGGGTTTGGGAAAAACTGTTTTTT,CASSEGGVWEKLFF
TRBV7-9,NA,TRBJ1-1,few,TGTTCCAGCAGCTTAGCCAGGTCGTTCTTT,CSSSLARSFF
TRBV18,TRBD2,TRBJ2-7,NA,TGTGCCAGCTCACCACCGCACGGGCGGGAGGGTGAAGAGCAGTACTTC,CASSPPHGREGEEQYF
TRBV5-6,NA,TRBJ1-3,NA,TGTGCCAGCAGCTTTCAAAACTCTGGAAACACCATATATTTT,CASSFQNSGNTIYF
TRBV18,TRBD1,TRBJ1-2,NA,TGTGCCAGCTCGCCGGACAGGAGCACGGATGGCTACACCTTC,CASSPDRSTDGYTF
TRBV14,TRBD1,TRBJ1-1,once,TGTGCCAGCAAGCTCCTAGGACAGGGGATGAACACTGAAGCTTTCTTT,CASKLLGQGMNTEAFF
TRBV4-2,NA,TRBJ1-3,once,TGTGCCAGCAGCCATAACGCAGGGAAAGCTGGAAACACCATATATTTT,CASSHNAGKAGNTIYF
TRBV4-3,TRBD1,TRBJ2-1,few,TGCGCCAGCAGCCTTTCGGCGCGCAGGGGGCTGGACAATGAGCAGTTCTTC,CASSLSARRGLDNEQFF
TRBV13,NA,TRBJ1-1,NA,TGTGCCAGCAGTCCGAGAATTCAGGGGAACACTGAAGCTTTCTTT,CASSPRIQGNTEAFF
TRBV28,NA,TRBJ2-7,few,TGTGCCAGCAGTTTTAGCCTTCGAATGTACGAGCAGTACTTC,CASSFSLRMYEQYF
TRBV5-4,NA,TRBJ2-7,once,TGTGCCAGCAGTGCGGTTGGGGCGGCCCTACGAGAGCAGTACTTC,CASSAVGAALREQYF
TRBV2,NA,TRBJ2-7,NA,TGTGCCACGGGGGACAGTCTCTCCTACGAGCAGTACTTC,CATGDSLSYEQYF
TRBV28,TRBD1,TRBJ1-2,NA,TGTGCCAGCAGATTGGGACAGATCTATGGCTACACCTTC,CASRLGQIYGYTF
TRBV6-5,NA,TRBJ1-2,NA,TGTGCCAGCAGCCTCCATGCGGGCGAGAATGGCTACACCTTC,CASSLHAGENGYTF
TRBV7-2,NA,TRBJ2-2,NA,TGTGCCAGCAGCTCTTCGCTTCTAGAAGCCTCCGGGGAGCTGTTTTTT,CASSSSLLEASGELFF
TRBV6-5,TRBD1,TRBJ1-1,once,TGTGCCAGCAGTTACGAGGACAGGGGTGGGAACACTGAAGCTTTCTTT,CASSYEDRGGNTEAFF
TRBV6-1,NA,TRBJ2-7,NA,TGTGCCAGCAGTGAAGTTGGGTGGACAGACTACGAGCAGTACTTC,CASSEVGWTDYEQYF
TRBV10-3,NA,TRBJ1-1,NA,TGTGCCATCAGTGACGATCCCGGGACTGAAGCTTTCTTT,CAISDDPGTEAFF
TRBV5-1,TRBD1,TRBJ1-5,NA,TGCGCCAGCAGCTTGGAAGGGACAGGGGGACAGCCCCAGCATTTT,CASSLEGTGGQPQHF
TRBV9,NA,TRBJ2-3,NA,TGTGCCAGCAGCACCGGGGATACGCAGTATTTT,CASSTGDTQYF
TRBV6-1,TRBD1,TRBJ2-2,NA,TGTGCCAGCAGTGAGGGGACAGATTCCACCGGGGAGCTGTTTTTT,CASSEGTDSTGELFF
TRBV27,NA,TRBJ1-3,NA,TGTGCCAGCAGTTTACTGCTTCGGGGAGGTGGAAACACCATATATTTT,CASSLLLRGGGNTIYF
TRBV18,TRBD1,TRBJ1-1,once,TGTGCCAGCTCAGAGGGGACAGGGTGGACCACTGAAGCTTTCTTT,CASSEGTGWTTEAFF
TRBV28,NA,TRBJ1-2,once,TGTGCCAGCAGTTTTTTAACAGGCAACTATGGCTACACCTTC,CASSFLTGNYGYTF
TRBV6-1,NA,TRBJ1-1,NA,TGTGCCAGCAGGATACAGAAGAACACTGAAGCTTTCTTT,CASRIQKNTEAFF
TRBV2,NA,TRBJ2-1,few,TGTGCCAGCAGTGACCCGGGAACCTACAATGAGCAGTTCTTC,CASSDPGTYNEQFF
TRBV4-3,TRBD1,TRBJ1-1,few,TGCGCCAGCAGCCAATCAGGGGGCAGCACTGAAGCTTTCTTT,CASSQSGGSTEAFF
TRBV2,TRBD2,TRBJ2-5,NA,TGTGCCAGCAGGGCGGGGGTCCTGGATGAAAGTGAGACCCAGTACTTC,CASRAGVLDESETQYF
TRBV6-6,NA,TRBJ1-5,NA,TGTGCCAGCAGTATTTTTCAGGGAGGGGAACAGCCCCAGCATTTT,CASSIFQGGEQPQHF
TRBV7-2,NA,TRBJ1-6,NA,TGTGCCAGCATACCGGGGAGTGGTCCCCTCCACTTT,CASIPGSGPLHF
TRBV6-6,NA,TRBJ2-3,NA,TGTGCCAGCAGAAGGACTTTTAGCACAGATACGCAGTATTTT,CASRRTFSTDTQYF
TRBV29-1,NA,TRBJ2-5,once,TGCAGCGTCCGGAGTAGGGAGACCCAGTACTTC,CSVRSRETQYF
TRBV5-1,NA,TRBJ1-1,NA,TGCGCCAGCAGCTTGTGGGGTGGGGGGGGGTCCACTGAAGCTTTCTTT,CASSLWGGGGSTEAFF
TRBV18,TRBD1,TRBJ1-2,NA,TGTGCCAGCTCACCCCGACAGGGCGAGTATGGCTACACCTTC,CASSPRQGEYGYTF
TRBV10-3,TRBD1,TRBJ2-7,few,TGTGCCATCGGTCTCGGGACAGGGGACGACGAGCAGTACTTC,CAIGLGTGDDEQYF
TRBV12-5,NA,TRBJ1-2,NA,TGTGCTAGTGGTTCTGACAGGTTCGCTGGCTACACCTTC,CASGSDRFAGYTF
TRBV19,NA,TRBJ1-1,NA,TGTGCCAGTAGCCCCGGCGGGGGGCGCGCGGTGAACACTGAAGCTTTCTTT,CASSPGGGRAVNTEAFF